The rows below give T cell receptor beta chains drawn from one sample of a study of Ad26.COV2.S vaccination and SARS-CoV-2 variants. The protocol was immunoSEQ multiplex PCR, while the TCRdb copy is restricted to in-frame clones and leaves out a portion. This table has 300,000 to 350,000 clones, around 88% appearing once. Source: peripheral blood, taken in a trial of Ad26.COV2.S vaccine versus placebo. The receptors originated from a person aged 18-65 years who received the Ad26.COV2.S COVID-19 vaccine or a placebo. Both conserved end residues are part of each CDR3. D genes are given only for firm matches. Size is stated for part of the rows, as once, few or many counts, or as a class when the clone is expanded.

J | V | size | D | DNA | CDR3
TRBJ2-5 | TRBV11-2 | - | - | TGTGCCAGCAGCTATAGACAGGCTGAAGAGACCCAGTACTTC | CASSYRQAEETQYF
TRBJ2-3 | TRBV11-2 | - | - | TGTGCCAGCAGCTTACATGGGGCCTTAGGGAGAGTCAGCACAGATACGCAGTATTTT | CASSLHGALGRVSTDTQYF
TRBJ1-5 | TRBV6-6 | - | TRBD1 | TGTGCCAGCAGTTACCCCGGGACAGTGGGCAATCAGCCCCAGCATTTT | CASSYPGTVGNQPQHF
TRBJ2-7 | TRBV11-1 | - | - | TGTGCCAGCAGCTTTTCCCGGGACTACGAGCAGTACTTC | CASSFSRDYEQYF
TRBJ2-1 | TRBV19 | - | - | TGTGCCAGTAGTCTTACACTCTACAATGAGCAGTTCTTC | CASSLTLYNEQFF
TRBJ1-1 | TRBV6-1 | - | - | TGTGCCAGCAGTTATAAAGTGATGAACACTGAAGCTTTCTTT | CASSYKVMNTEAFF
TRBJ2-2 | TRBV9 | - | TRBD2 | TGTGCCAGCAGCCCCATCCGGACTAGCGGGAGCGCCGGGGAGCTGTTTTTT | CASSPIRTSGSAGELFF
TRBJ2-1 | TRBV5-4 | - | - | TGTGCCAGCAGCTTGGGTCGGATTACCTACAATGAGCAGTTCTTC | CASSLGRITYNEQFF
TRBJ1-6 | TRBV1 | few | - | TGCACCAGCAGCCAAGGGACAGGACATTCACCCCTCCACTTT | CTSSQGTGHSPLHF
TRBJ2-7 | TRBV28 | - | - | TGTGCCAGCAGTTTAGTCGTGGGGTACGAGCAGTACTTC | CASSLVVGYEQYF
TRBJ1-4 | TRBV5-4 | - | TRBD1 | TGTGCCAGCAGCTTGGCAGGGGGCGAAAAACTGTTTTTT | CASSLAGGEKLFF
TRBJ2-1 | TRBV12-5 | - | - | TGTGCTAGTGGCTTTTCAACCATATCCGCCTACAATGAGCAGTTCTTC | CASGFSTISAYNEQFF
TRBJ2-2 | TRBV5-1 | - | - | TGCGCCAGCACAGGCAGCGGCACCGGGGAGCTGTTTTTT | CASTGSGTGELFF
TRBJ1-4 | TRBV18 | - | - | TGTGCCAGCTCACCACGGGAGAGGGACCGAAATGAAAAACTGTTTTTT | CASSPRERDRNEKLFF
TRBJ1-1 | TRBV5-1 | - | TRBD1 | TGCGCCAGCAGCTTGACAGGGGCAAGGAGTGAAGCTTTCTTT | CASSLTGARSEAFF
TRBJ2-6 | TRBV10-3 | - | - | TGTGCCATCAGTGAGGGTCCACAGGGAGGGCTCGCTGGGGCCAACGTCCTGACTTTC | CAISEGPQGGLAGANVLTF
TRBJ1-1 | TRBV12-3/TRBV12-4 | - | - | TGTGCCAGCAGCCACCAGGGGAACACTGAAGCTTTCTTT | CASSHQGNTEAFF
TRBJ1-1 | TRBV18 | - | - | TGTGCCAGCTCACCACCGGCTGCGGGAACTGAAGCTTTCTTT | CASSPPAAGTEAFF
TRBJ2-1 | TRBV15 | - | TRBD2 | TGTGCCACCAGCAGAGATCCCGGGACTATGCCTGAGCAGTTCTTC | CATSRDPGTMPEQFF
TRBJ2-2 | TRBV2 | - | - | TGTGCCAGCAGTGACGGACTTTTTAACACCGGGGAGCTGTTTTTT | CASSDGLFNTGELFF
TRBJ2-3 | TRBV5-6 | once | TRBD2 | TGTGCCAGCAGCGCAGAGCGGGGATTCTACACAGATACGCAGTATTTT | CASSAERGFYTDTQYF
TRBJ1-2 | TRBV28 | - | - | TGTGCCAGCAGTTTCTCCGGGGGTCGGAGGGTGGGCTACACCTTC | CASSFSGGRRVGYTF
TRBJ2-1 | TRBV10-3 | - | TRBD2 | TGTGCCATCAGTAGGTCACCCGGGACTAGCGGGAGGGCCACCTACAATGAGCAGTTCTTC | CAISRSPGTSGRATYNEQFF
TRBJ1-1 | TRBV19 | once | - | TGTGCCAGTAGTAAAAGAAACACTGAAGCTTTCTTT | CASSKRNTEAFF
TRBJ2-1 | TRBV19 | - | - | TGTGCCAGTAGTCTCTCGGGAAGCTCCTACAATGAGCAGTTCTTC | CASSLSGSSYNEQFF
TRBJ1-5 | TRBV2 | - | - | TGTGCCAGCAGTGAGCTTGGCAGTTTTAGCAATCAGCCCCAGCATTTT | CASSELGSFSNQPQHF
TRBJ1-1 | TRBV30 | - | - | TGTGCCTGGAGTGTCACTGTCACTGAAGCTTTCTTT | CAWSVTVTEAFF
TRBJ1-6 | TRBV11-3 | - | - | TGTGCCAGCAGCTTAGGAGGATCGTCACCCCTCCACTTT | CASSLGGSSPLHF
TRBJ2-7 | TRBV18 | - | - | TGTGCCAGCTCACGGGGTGACGGATCCTACGAGCAGTACTTC | CASSRGDGSYEQYF
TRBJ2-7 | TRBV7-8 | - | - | TGTGCCAGCAGCTTAGCGCTGTCTTACGAGCAGTACTTC | CASSLALSYEQYF
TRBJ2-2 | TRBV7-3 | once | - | TGTGCCAGCAGCTGGGGACAACCGAACACCGGGGAGCTGTTTTTT | CASSWGQPNTGELFF
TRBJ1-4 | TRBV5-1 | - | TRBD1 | TGCGCCAGCAGCTTGTCAGGGGGTGGGGAAAAACTGTTTTTT | CASSLSGGGEKLFF
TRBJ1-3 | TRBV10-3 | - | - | TGTGCCACCCGGACCGAAAACTCTGGAAACACCATATATTTT | CATRTENSGNTIYF
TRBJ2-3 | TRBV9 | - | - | TGTGCCAGCAGCGTAGCTGAAACAGATACGCAGTATTTT | CASSVAETDTQYF
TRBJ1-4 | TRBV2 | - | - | TGTGCCAGCGCGGACTGGGGTGTCCGCGGTGAAAAACTGTTTTTT | CASADWGVRGEKLFF
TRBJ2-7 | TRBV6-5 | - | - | TGTGCCAGGGACGTAAGGTTCCTATCCTACGAGCAGTACTTC | CARDVRFLSYEQYF
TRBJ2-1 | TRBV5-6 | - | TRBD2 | TGTGCCAGCAGCAGGGCCCTAGCGGGAGCCCCCTACAATGAGCAGTTCTTC | CASSRALAGAPYNEQFF
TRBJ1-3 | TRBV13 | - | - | TGTGCCAGCAGCTTAGATCTAGGGAGCTCTGGAAACACCATATATTTT | CASSLDLGSSGNTIYF
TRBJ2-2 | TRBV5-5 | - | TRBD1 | TGTGCCAGCAGCTTGGGTGGCAGGGGGCAAACCGGGGAGCTGTTTTTT | CASSLGGRGQTGELFF
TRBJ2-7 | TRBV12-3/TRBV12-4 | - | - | TGTGCCAGCAGTTTATCTCAGGACGCCCGGTCGTACTTC | CASSLSQDARSYF
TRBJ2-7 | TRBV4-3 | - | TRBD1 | TGCGCCAGCAGCCTCCGGGACAGAGACTACGAGCAGTACTTC | CASSLRDRDYEQYF
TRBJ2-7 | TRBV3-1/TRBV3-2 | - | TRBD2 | TGTGCCAGCAGCGCTCGACTAGCGGGGGGGCATCTCGACTTC | CASSARLAGGHLDF
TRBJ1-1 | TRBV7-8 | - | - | TGTGCCAGCAGCTCGCGGGAGGGGAACACTGAAGCTTTCTTT | CASSSREGNTEAFF
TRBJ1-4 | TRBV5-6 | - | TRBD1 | TGTGCCAGCAGCTGGGGACAGGGAATCACTAATGAAAAACTGTTTTTT | CASSWGQGITNEKLFF
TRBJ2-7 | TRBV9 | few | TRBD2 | TGTGCCAGCAGCGCGGGAGGACTTACAGGAACCTACGAGCAGTACTTC | CASSAGGLTGTYEQYF
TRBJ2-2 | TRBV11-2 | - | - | TGTGCCAGCAGCTTAGCTCGGCTAAACACCGGGGAGCTGTTTTTT | CASSLARLNTGELFF
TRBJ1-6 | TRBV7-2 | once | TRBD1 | TGTGCCAGCAGCTGGGCGGGGACAGAGGATTCACCCCTCCACTTT | CASSWAGTEDSPLHF
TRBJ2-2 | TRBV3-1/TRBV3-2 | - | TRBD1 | TGTGCCAGCAGCCTCCCGGACAGGGCCGGGGAGCTGTTTTTT | CASSLPDRAGELFF
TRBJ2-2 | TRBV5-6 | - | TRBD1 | TGTGCCAGCAGCGAGGACAGGGTTGCCTCGAACACCGGGGAGCTGTTTTTT | CASSEDRVASNTGELFF
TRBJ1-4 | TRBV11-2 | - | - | TGTGCCAGCAGCTTAGACCCATACGGATCCGAAAAACTGTTTTTT | CASSLDPYGSEKLFF
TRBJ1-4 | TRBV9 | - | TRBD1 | TGTGCCAGCAGCGTTGGACAGGGGTCTAATGAAAAACTGTTTTTT | CASSVGQGSNEKLFF
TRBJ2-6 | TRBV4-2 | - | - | TGTGCCAGCACCCCCGGACGGGGAAGCTCTGGGGCCAACGTCCTGACTTTC | CASTPGRGSSGANVLTF
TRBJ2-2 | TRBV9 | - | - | TGTGCCAGCAGCGCCTCAGGGACACTGAACACCGGGGAGCTGTTTTTT | CASSASGTLNTGELFF
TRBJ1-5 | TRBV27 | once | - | TGTGCCAGCAGCAAGAGGACGGGGAGCAATCAGCCCCAGCATTTT | CASSKRTGSNQPQHF